What follows are 20 T cell receptor beta chains derived from one specimen sequenced in a study of metastatic and nonmetastatic thyroid tumors. Treatment of any kind had been given to no patient before thyroid surgery. TCRdb ran MiXCR on the PCR reads. This table has over 20,000 clones, roughly 27% appearing once. The source material was tumor tissue. The receptor set was obtained from a male donor with papillary thyroid cancer or a benign thyroid nodule (not recorded which). Some clones in this sample may be carry-over from other donors' samples.

This clone appeared a few times. A much more abundant neighbour one base away suggests this may be a read error. The rearrangement joins TRBV7-2 to TRBJ2-1; the D gene is possibly TRBD2 (6 bases). Germline V CDR1 and CDR2: SGHTA, FQGNSA. The CDR3 loop spans 13 amino acids. In DNA form, the CDR3 reads TGTGCCAGCAGCCCAGGCGGGATGAATGAGCGGTTCTTC. It specifies CASSPGGMNERFF.

The chain joins TRBV20-1 to TRBJ2-7; 9 positions match TRBD1. Germline V gene data show CDR1 as DFQATT and CDR2 as SNEGSKA (reference sequence). The CDR3 has 14 residues. V lost 3 bases to trimming and J lost 2 bases; unmatched junction nucleotides: 5. The CDR3 region is CSASVDRGAYEQYF. In DNA, the CDR3 is TGCAGTGCTAGCGTTGACAGGGGGGCCTACGAGCAGTACTTC.

The chain combines TRBV25-1 with TRBJ2-1; D assignment may be TRBD1 or TRBD2 (6 bases each). The V and J ends lost 11 bases and 8 bases respectively, with 19 bases between them. This CDR3 is built from 13 residues. Per the germline V gene, CDR1 is MGHDK and CDR2 is SYGVNS. The CDR3: CAAGSVGGHEQFF. The CDR3 DNA reads TGTGCCGCAGGAAGTGTCGGGGGCCATGAGCAGTTCTTC.

This clone was counted at least ten times. The chain combines TRBV20-1 with TRBJ1-1; the D gene is possibly TRBD1 (5 bases). Trimming cost V 4 bases and J 0 bases, with 12 bases left between them. This CDR3 is built from 14 residues. Germline CDR1 and CDR2: DFQATT and SNEGSKA (reference sequence). CDR3 nucleotide sequence: TGCAGTGCTACAAAACAGGTCCTGAACACTGAAGCTTTCTTT. This translates into CSATKQVLNTEAFF.

This clone was recorded a few times. CDR3: CASSQGPRGAYGYTF. In DNA form, the CDR3 reads TGTGCCAGCAGCCAAGGACCTCGTGGGGCTTATGGCTACACCTTC. V and J are TRBV3-1 and TRBJ1-2, with a possible D match to TRBD1 (5 bases). V was shortened by 1 base and J by 5 bases, with 14 bases between the two germline ends. CDR1 is LGHDT, CDR2 YNNKEL, per germline (reference sequence). The CDR3 contains 15 residues.

Many counts were recorded for this clone. Distinct nucleotide sequences in the sample also encode this CDR3. J is TRBJ2-7 and V is TRBV24-1; TRBD1 matches at 8 bases. With V trimmed by 6 bases and J by 1 base, 7 bases remained unmatched. The CDR3 length is 15 residues. Looked up from germline, CDR1 is KGHDR and CDR2 is SFDVKD. Here the CDR3 DNA reads TGTGCCACCAGTAAGGACAGGGATGGGTCCTACGAGCAGTACTTC. It translates to CATSKDRDGSYEQYF.

The J gene is TRBJ1-6, the V gene TRBV6-1; 7 nucleotides match TRBD1. CDR1 is MNHNS and CDR2 is SASEGT in the germline V gene. V lost 1 base to trimming and J lost 12 bases; unmatched junction nucleotides: 15. The CDR3 sequence is 17 residues long. The chain's CDR3 is CASSEEWGWDREEPLHF. Written as DNA, the CDR3 is TGTGCCAGCAGTGAAGAGTGGGGTTGGGACAGAGAAGAACCCCTCCACTTT.

This chain links TRBV6-1 with TRBJ2-7, with 9 positions matching TRBD1. V lost 6 bases to trimming and J lost 3 bases; unmatched junction nucleotides: 6. This CDR3 spans 14 amino acids. The germline gives CDR1 MNHNS, CDR2 SASEGT. The chain's CDR3 is CASRRPGQGYEQYF. The CDR3 DNA follows: TGTGCCAGCAGAAGACCGGGACAGGGCTACGAGCAGTACTTC.

In this sample, this clone turned up many times. The chain recombines TRBV5-6 with TRBJ1-1; 9 bases fit TRBD1. CDR1 is SGHDT and CDR2 is YYEEEE in the germline V gene. Losses at the gene ends were 3 bases for V and 4 bases for J; bases not matched to a gene: 1. The CDR3 extends over 13 amino acids. CDR3: CASSWGQGTEAFF. As DNA, the CDR3 is TGTGCCAGCAGCTGGGGACAGGGCACTGAAGCTTTCTTT.

There are many counts of this clone. The rearrangement links TRBV25-1 to TRBJ2-3; TRBD2 is a possible D gene (6 bases). CDR1 and CDR2 (germline): MGHDK, SYGVNS. The CDR3 has 13 residues. The V end lost 6 bases, the J end lost 6 bases, and 13 bases lay between the germline ends. CDR3 sequence: CASRGMGRDTQYF. The DNA for the CDR3 is TGTGCCAGCAGAGGGATGGGGAGGGATACGCAGTATTTT.

V usage is TRBV14 and J usage is TRBJ1-2; D call uncertain. Germline values: CDR1 SGHDN, CDR2 FVKESK. Trimming stripped 1 base from V and 5 bases from J, with 8 bases between. CDR3 length: 13 residues. For the CDR3, the DNA is TGTGCCAGCAGCCAAGGGCAGAGGTATGGCTACACCTTC. It encodes CASSQGQRYGYTF.

Notes on this clone: The CDR3 does not close with the conserved phenylalanine or tryptophan, likely indicating a read error. The chain carries TRBV20-1 and TRBJ1-1, with D perhaps matching TRBD1 (5 bases). Germline values: CDR1 DFQATT, CDR2 SNEGSKA (reference sequence). The CDR3 is made up of 17 amino acids. V lost 5 bases, J lost 0 bases, and 22 bases lay in between. The CDR3 sequence: CSADRLGELEMNTEAFS. In DNA form, the CDR3 reads TGCAGTGCTGACAGATTGGGGGAATTGGAAATGAACACTGAAGCTTTCTCT.

This rearrangement joins TRBV7-8 to TRBJ1-2; no clear D. The CDR3 spans 14 residues. Germline CDR1 and CDR2: SGHVS and FQNEAQ. Trimming pared 0 bases from V and 8 bases from J, leaving 13 bases between. The CDR3 nucleotides are TGTGCCAGCAGCTTAGCGTCGGCAGGCGGGGGCTACACCTTC. Its translation: CASSLASAGGGYTF.

This chain joins TRBV5-4 and TRBJ2-1; 11 bases map to TRBD2. In germline, CDR1 is SGHNT, CDR2 YYREEE (reference sequence). The CDR3 sequence is 15 residues long. V lost 5 bases, J lost 6 bases, and 7 bases stayed unmatched. The CDR3 region has the DNA TGTGCCAGCAGGACCGGGACTAGCGGACCCAATGAGCAGTTCTTC. This translates into CASRTGTSGPNEQFF.

V and J are TRBV4-2 and TRBJ2-3; 9 nucleotides align to TRBD2. The germline V gene encodes CDR1 LGHNA and CDR2 YNFKEQ. J was trimmed by 0 bases and V by 5 bases; bases with no gene match: 9. This CDR3 spans 17 amino acids. CDR3 coding DNA: TGTGCCAGCAGCAGGGGACTAGCAGCCAGCAGCACAGATACGCAGTATTTT. Translating it yields CASSRGLAASSTDTQYF.

This clone was detected many times. V usage is TRBV4-1 and J usage is TRBJ2-2; D gene uncertain. From germline, CDR1 is MGHRA and CDR2 YSYEKL. V was trimmed by 1 base and J by 6 bases, leaving 12 bases between them. The CDR3 loop spans 15 amino acids. The CDR3, as DNA: TGCGCCAGCAGCCAAGGTTTGAGTAGAGCCGGGGAGCTGTTTTTT. Protein: CASSQGLSRAGELFF.

The CDR3 here is CASSLTTNTGELFF. Here the CDR3 DNA reads TGTGCCAGCAGTTTAACTACCAACACCGGGGAGCTGTTTTTT. V usage is TRBV12-3 or TRBV12-4 and J usage is TRBJ2-2; D unclear. This CDR3 is 14 amino acids long. With 2 bases removed from V and 2 bases from J, the gap between germline ends came to 6 bases.

This clone came up once. The chain combines TRBV11-2 with TRBJ2-7, with D tentatively TRBD2 (6 bases). The germline V and J ends were trimmed by 4 bases and 3 bases, with 16 bases remaining between them. This CDR3 is 15 amino acids long. Germline V gene lookup returns CDR1 SGHAT and CDR2 FQNNGV. In DNA, the CDR3 is TGTGCCAGCAGCTCTCCCCGCCGGGGGTTCTACGAGCAGTACTTC. It encodes CASSSPRRGFYEQYF. Combining the CDR3 with reference TRBV11-2 and TRBJ2-7 gives the whole variable domain EAGVAQSPRYKIIEKRQSVAFWCNPISGHATLYWYQQILGQGPKLLIQFQNNGVVDDSQLPKDRFSAERLKGVDSTLKIQPAKLEDSAVYLCASSSPRRGFYEQYFGPGTRLTVT.

By sample fraction, this clone is medium-sized (0.01 to 0.1%). The genes are TRBV6-1 and TRBJ2-7, with TRBD2 identical over 10 bases. The trim removed 4 bases at V and 3 bases at J, leaving 12 bases unmatched. The CDR3 spans 17 residues. The germline gives CDR1 MNHNS, CDR2 SASEGT. CDR3 sequence: CASSGILAGLLFYEQYF. Here the CDR3 DNA reads TGTGCCAGCAGTGGGATACTAGCGGGACTTCTTTTCTACGAGCAGTACTTC.

This clone appeared a single time. This rearrangement joins TRBV20-1 to TRBJ2-2; 8 nucleotides line up with TRBD2. CDR3 length equals 15 residues. The V segment lost 4 bases and the J segment 7 bases; nucleotides outside the gene matches: 11. CDR1 and CDR2 from the germline V gene are DFQATT and SNEGSKA (reference sequence). The CDR3 protein is CSAKDQTSDSGELFF. The CDR3 bases are TGCAGTGCTAAAGACCAGACTAGCGATAGCGGGGAGCTGTTTTTT.